Given below is one TCR beta chain in context. Its antigen target is currently unknown. Qualities for individual bases were not recorded, and no much larger clone is one base off. The time point label on this specimen signifies: four to five weeks on oral tofacitinib. Reading the label with the study, this specimen's treatment or condition is: oral pan-JAK inhibitor, 5-10 mg twice daily. Lesional scalp punch biopsies and peripheral blood were obtained from alopecia areata patients. PBMCs were isolated by density centrifugation and stained for CD3, CD4 and CD8, after which CD4+ and CD8+ T cells were sorted on a FACSAria. V is cut back by 8 bases and J by 4 bases, with 13 bases in the junction unmatched. The CDR3, cysteine through phenylalanine, is 15 amino acids long. The only DNA kept is the CDR3, 45 bases in frame from the first base. The germline V gene provides CDR1 ENHRY and CDR2 SYGVKD. These data are taken from a study of CD8+ T cells in alopecia areata (dated by TCRdb to 2017 to 2018). A note on the overall study: Treated patients were enrolled in an open-label pilot trial of oral tofacitinib at 5 to 10 mg twice daily for moderate-to-severe alopecia areata. Tofacitinib was given for 6 to 18 months, followed by 6 months of follow-up off drug to assess delayed response and recurrence. The SALT score, which quantifies the percentage of affected scalp surface area, was used to measure disease severity in treated patients. The study used high-throughput TCRbeta sequencing to examine T cell clonal expansion in alopecia areata, in both the C3H/HeJ mouse model and human patients. In humans, TCRbeta sequencing was performed on scalp tissue and on sorted CD4+ and CD8+ peripheral blood T cells from healthy controls and from patients with patchy or totalis/universalis alopecia areata. Biopsies were taken from tofacitinib-treated patients at baseline and at 4 and 24 weeks of treatment, and a later scalp biopsy was taken in several of the tofacitinib-treated patients. Clonality in the scalp was compared among normal scalp (n=4), patchy alopecia areata scalp (n=8), and alopecia totalis/universalis scalp (n=8). RNA came from the PAXgene miRNA kit for fixed scalp, the miRNeasy kit for PBMCs, and the RNeasy kit for mouse skin. TCRbeta CDR3 regions were amplified by immunoSEQ multiplex PCR using 35 Vbeta forward and 13 Jbeta reverse primers.

The library was obtained by the immunoSEQ multiplex PCR assay. For TCR sequencing, RNA was extracted from every sample and reverse transcribed into cDNA to serve as template. First-strand cDNA was synthesized with SuperScript III using a 2:1 mix of oligo-dT and random hexamers. A synthetic immune receptor repertoire was used to measure amplification bias, and any remaining bias was corrected computationally. The paper's data handling went like this. Raw reads were preprocessed to remove errors, and CDR3 was defined according to IMGT conventions as the region from the conserved cysteine to phenylalanine. To get clonality, Shannon entropy was normalized by log2 of the number of productive unique TCRs and the result was subtracted from 1. Scalp TCRbeta sequences were cross-referenced with sorted blood CD4 and CD8 repertoires so that the CD4 or CD8 identity of scalp clones could be inferred. Here the immuneACCESS table is served through TCRdb, limited to in-frame sequences with V and J called. Missing clones are a known gap in these copies; in checked studies unresolved V genes cover under half, and the rest lacks a known reason. The V and J calls and clone size come from that table; D and trimming were worked out from the DNA. The sample includes approximately 140,000 clones, with roughly 82% observed a single time. The biggest ten clones account for roughly 25% of the sample.

What the authors observed across the whole study: Tofacitinib significantly decreased scalp clonality and the number of expanded CD8+ clones among the top 100 scalp clones. Many expanded lesional clones were found to persist in scalp and blood during tofacitinib treatment, and relapse after treatment cessation may be partly explained by this persistence. Scalp TCR repertoire analysis is complicated because resident alphabeta T cells in normal human skin are also sequenced, whereas mouse skin is dominated by gammadelta T cells. Shared TCR sequences between patients were less evident than in mice, which may be partly attributable to HLA diversity in the patient population. The treated cohort was small, with a single nonresponder, so links between baseline CD8+ expansion and response need larger studies. Higher clonality and more expanded CD8+ clones were observed in lesional scalp than in normal scalp, particularly in alopecia totalis/universalis, a finding suggestive of antigenic drive.

Recombination connected TRBV10-3 to TRBJ2-7; the junction holds 8 bases that match TRBD2. This receptor was obtained from a human donor with alopecia areata. This specimen consisted of CD8+ T cells sorted from blood, obtained at week 4, from a patient treated with tofacitinib. This receptor carries the CDR3 CAISRAAGEKYEQYF. The DNA sequence reads TGTGCCATCTCCCGGGCAGCGGGGGAGAAATACGAGCAGTACTTC.